The present T cell receptor beta chain was sequenced within a study of T cell responses to AZD1222 COVID-19 vaccine. Study outcomes and limitations: In the spike-specific TCR repertoire, nearly half reportedly target unmutated variant regions. Repertoire sampling occurred only after the peak T cell response. Across spike, vaccine-associated CD4 TCRs were found, dominant at 160-218 and 743-854. Clonal diversity may have been underestimated, and the donors were mostly white British, with more females than males.

Between the trimmed V and J ends, which lost 6 bases and 0 bases, there was a span of 12 bases. This CDR3 contains 15 residues. From germline, CDR1 is MNHEY and CDR2 SVGAGI. The method was immunoSEQ multiplex PCR; TCRdb's version includes in-frame clones alone and lacks a portion of them. There are fewer than 100,000 clones in the sample; around 90% occur only once, and over 7.5% lies in the top ten. This clone was seen a handful of times. Its target is not known. The rearrangement links TRBV6-5 to TRBJ1-3; possibly TRBD1 for D (6 bases). This TCR derives from an adult in good health. The sample here was peripheral blood, taken on day 0 of AZD1222 vaccination. CDR3 sequence (DNA): TGTGCCAGCAGCCTAGGGGGATTCTCTGGAAACACCATATATTTT. It specifies CASSLGGFSGNTIYF.